A single sample gave rise to the 5 T cell receptor beta chains below, sequenced in a study of blood T cell repertoires in COVID-19. Assay used: immunoSEQ multiplex PCR; TCRdb lists only in-frame clones, some missing. The table has roughly 200,000 clones, roughly 84% seen once. The specimen was peripheral blood. Receptors were obtained from a man aged 50-59 years with active or convalescent COVID-19.

CDR3 DNA: TGTGCCAGTAGTATATTAGGGGGCGCGAGGGTGAACACTGAAGCTTTCTTT. As protein: CASSILGGARVNTEAFF. The chain joins TRBV19 to TRBJ1-1; 7 bases line up with TRBD1. CDR3 length equals 17 residues. V lost 2 bases and J lost 0; bases outside the gene matches: 9. Germline V lookup: CDR1 LNHDA, CDR2 SQIVND (reference sequence).

In the case of this clone: Other DNA sequences within the sample encode an identical CDR3. The chain has TRBV7-9 and TRBJ2-1; 8 bases map to TRBD1. V dropped 5 bases and J dropped 3; count of bases not matched to a gene: 6. CDR1 and CDR2 (germline): SEHNR, FQNEAQ (reference sequence). The CDR3 is made up of 15 amino acids. CDR3: CASSSPGTGYNEQFF. The CDR3 DNA is TGTGCCAGCAGCAGCCCCGGGACAGGCTACAATGAGCAGTTCTTC.

The CDR3 nucleotides read TGTGCCTGGGCGGGGGGGCTTCGGGAAAAACTGTTTTTT. Translated: CAWAGGLREKLFF. The chain carries TRBV30 and TRBJ1-4, with D possibly TRBD1 on 6 matching bases. V lost 5 bases to trimming and J lost 8 bases, with 15 bases between them. Germline CDR1 and CDR2: GTSNPN and SVGIG (reference sequence). The CDR3 sequence is 13 residues long.

The chain uses TRBV7-8 and TRBJ1-5; D unclear. This CDR3 contains 14 residues. Germline V CDR1 and CDR2: SGHVS, FQNEAQ. V lost 5 bases, J lost 6 bases, and 14 bases lay in between. The CDR3 DNA follows: TGTGCCAGCAGCGCCCGGGTAATAGGTCAGCCCCAGCATTTT. Its protein is CASSARVIGQPQHF.

V and J are TRBV7-2 and TRBJ1-4; 8 bases are a match to TRBD1. There are 18 residues in the CDR3. J lost 6 bases, V lost 2 bases, and 14 bases had no gene match. Per germline, CDR1 SGHTA and CDR2 FQGNSA. The CDR3 here is CASSLQQGEYFADEKLFF. CDR3 in DNA: TGTGCCAGCAGCTTACAACAGGGGGAATATTTCGCGGATGAAAAACTGTTTTTT.